The clone carrying this TCR beta chain was seen only once. The data were obtained in a study of cytomegalovirus exposure and HLA in healthy donors. Each donor's status was that of a healthy bone marrow donor. Germline assignment: CDR1 SGHTA and CDR2 FQGNSA. This CDR3 is 15 amino acids long. With V trimmed by 5 bases and J by 1 base, 5 bases remained unmatched. The PCR was carried out with 60 Vbeta primers and 13 Jbeta primers. Profiling relied on immunoSEQ multiplex PCR, and the TCRdb table lists in-frame clones only, not all of them. The sample shows fewer than 200,000 clones, roughly two thirds of them seen only once.

The specimen was PBMCs. The sequence was collected from a woman aged 25 to 39 in good health and CMV-seronegative. The chain has TRBV7-2 and TRBJ1-3; 7 bases match TRBD1. DNA of the CDR3: TGTGCCAGCAGCCCAAACAGGGGATCTGGAAACACCATATATTTT. Translation gives CASSPNRGSGNTIYF.